This entry describes one T cell receptor (beta chain). Its antigen is unidentified. Treatment: around 19 received Ad26.COV2.S at low or high dose, single or two shots; 5 received placebo; per-sample allocation not given. Samples were taken on day 63 after the first vaccine or placebo injection. This vaccine is an Ad26 vector that expresses the Wuhan-strain SARS-CoV-2 spike. CDR1 and CDR2 (germline): SGHAT, FQNNGV. The V gene lost 1 base and the J gene lost 2 bases, with 6 bases spanning the gap. The CDR3 totals 14 residues. The record originates from a study of Ad26.COV2.S vaccination and SARS-CoV-2 variants. Study context: Donor got 5x10^10 or 1x10^11 viral particles of Ad26.COV2.S. Study-wide results and limits: Vaccinated and placebo-treated recipients had similar non-spike TCR breadth. Breadth and depth estimates from TCRs may understate total T cell responses.

Assay: immunoSEQ multiplex PCR; the TCRdb copy retains only in-frame clones and omits some. The sample lists hundreds of thousands of clones, around nine tenths occurring once. V gene TRBV11-2 combines with J gene TRBJ1-5; D is uncertain. This sequence was found in a person between 18 and 60 years old who received the Ad26.COV2.S COVID-19 vaccine or a placebo. The sample in question was peripheral blood, obtained in a trial of Ad26.COV2.S vaccine versus placebo. In DNA form, the CDR3 reads TGTGCCAGCAGCTTAGTTGGTGGCAATCAGCCCCAGCATTTT. Protein product: CASSLVGGNQPQHF.